The table lists the clone carrying this T cell receptor (beta chain) with a few counts. Clones were sequenced by immunoSEQ multiplex PCR, and TCRdb holds only the in-frame ones, with some missing. Of 200,000 to 250,000 clones listed, approximately 80% are singletons. Individuals drawn from under 30 US areas were about 18 to 90 years old. This specimen comes from a study of blood T cell repertoires in COVID-19. In germline, CDR1 is SGHTA, CDR2 FQGNSA. Trimming removed 2 bases from V and 5 bases from J, with 12 bases in between. The CDR3 has 14 amino acids. The chain uses TRBV7-2 and TRBJ1-2; D remains ambiguous. The sample taken for sequencing was PBMCs or T cells enriched from blood (not recorded which). The receptor's source is a middle-aged man who had recovered from COVID-19. The CDR3 sequence: CASSLMGRGYGYTF. The CDR3 nucleotides are TGTGCCAGCAGCTTAATGGGGAGAGGTTATGGCTACACCTTC.